What follows describes a single TCR beta chain. As yet, its antigen is unknown. Sorting with CD45RO/CCR7/CD25/CD127/CD95/CD27 yielded naive, central memory, regulatory and stem-like memory CD4+ cells. Sorting produced populations that all topped 95% purity. Every isolated RNA sample was fully reverse transcribed, so sequencing captured expressed TCRB transcripts. Using immunoSEQ multiplex PCR, the repertoire was profiled, and TCRdb retains in-frame clones only, with some absent. The repertoire holds approximately 160,000 clones, about 9.3% seen once, with around 0.48% in the top ten. The sample originates from a study of beta chain features in type 1 diabetes. Findings of the study overall: Researchers report that Type 1 diabetes patients had moderately but significantly shorter TCRB CDR3s across all four CD4+ subsets.

Germline values: CDR1 MNHEY, CDR2 SMNVEV (reference sequence). Trimming took off 2 bases at V and 4 bases at J, with 9 bases between the two ends. This CDR3 is built from 14 residues. The V gene is TRBV27, the J gene TRBJ1-5, with D hard to call. The sequence was obtained from a man aged 25-40 years with type 1 diabetes. Sequenced input: central memory CD4+ T cells from blood. The CDR3 here is CASSLVGFNQPQHF. The CDR3, as DNA: TGTGCCAGCAGTTTAGTCGGGTTTAATCAGCCCCAGCATTTT.